Given below is one T cell receptor (beta chain) in context. The antigen is undetermined. The data belong to a study of cytomegalovirus exposure and HLA in healthy donors. Study conclusions and caveats: A later analysis found TCR association rates differed by HLA locus, highest for DRB1 and lowest for HLA-C. Donor immune exposure was known only as CMV serostatus.

Germline V lookup: CDR1 SEHNR, CDR2 FQNEAQ (reference sequence). The V gene end was trimmed by 1 base and the J gene end by 8 bases; junction bases not matched to a gene: 5. The CDR3 has 14 residues. Primers included in the PCR were 60 Vbeta and 13 Jbeta primers. The table came from immunoSEQ multiplex PCR; TCRdb's copy has only in-frame clones and leaves some out. The table includes more than 150,000 clones, about four fifths detected once. This sequence joins TRBV7-9 and TRBJ1-2; 9 positions match TRBD1. The TCR comes from a woman in her thirties in good health and CMV-seronegative. The source material was PBMCs. The CDR3 DNA reads TGTGCCAGCAGCTTAGAAGGGACAGGGAGCGGCTACACCTTC. Residues: CASSLEGTGSGYTF.